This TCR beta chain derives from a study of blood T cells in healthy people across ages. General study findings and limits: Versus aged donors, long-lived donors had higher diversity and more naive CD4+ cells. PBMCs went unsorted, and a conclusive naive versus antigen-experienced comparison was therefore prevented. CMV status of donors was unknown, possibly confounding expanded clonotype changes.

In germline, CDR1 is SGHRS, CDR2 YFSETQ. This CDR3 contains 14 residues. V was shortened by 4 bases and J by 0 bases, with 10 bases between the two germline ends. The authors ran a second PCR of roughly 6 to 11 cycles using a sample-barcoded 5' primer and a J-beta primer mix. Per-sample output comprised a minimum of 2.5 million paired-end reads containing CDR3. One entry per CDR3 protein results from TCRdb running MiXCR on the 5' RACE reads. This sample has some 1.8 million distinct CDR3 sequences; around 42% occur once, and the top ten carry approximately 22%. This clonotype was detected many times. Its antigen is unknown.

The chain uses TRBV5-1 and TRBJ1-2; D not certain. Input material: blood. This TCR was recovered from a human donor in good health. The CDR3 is CASSLSQANYGYTF. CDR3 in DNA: TGCGCCAGCAGCCTTAGTCAAGCTAACTATGGCTACACCTTC.